These 30 T cell receptor beta chains were all obtained from the same sample, sequenced in a study of PD-L1 blockade in urothelial cancer. Time point of the sample: pretreatment peripheral blood. Sequenced by immunoSEQ multiplex PCR; TCRdb stores in-frame clones only, minus some. The sample includes 60,000 or so clones, around 86% of them seen just once. The sequences come from PBMCs, collected around atezolizumab (anti-PD-L1) treatment. These receptors were taken from a man aged 70-80 years with urothelial cancer.

The chain has TRBV6-5 and TRBJ1-1; D is uncertain. The germline gives CDR1 MNHEY, CDR2 SVGAGI. CDR3 size: 15 residues. V lost 2 bases and J lost 4, with 14 bases in between. CDR3 region: CASSYKEEGGTEAFF. The DNA of the CDR3 is TGTGCCAGCAGTTACAAGGAGGAGGGAGGCACTGAAGCTTTCTTT.

V gene TRBV18 combines with J gene TRBJ2-1; possibly TRBD2 for D (6 bases). Per germline, CDR1 KGHSH and CDR2 LQKENI. The CDR3 runs 16 residues. The V end lost 0 bases, the J end lost 7 bases, and 16 bases lay between the germline ends. CDR3 sequence reads: CASSPPGRDAGNEQFF. The CDR3 DNA reads TGTGCCAGCTCACCACCTGGGCGGGACGCCGGGAATGAGCAGTTCTTC.

V and J are TRBV6-5 and TRBJ1-1, with 8 bases identical to TRBD1. CDR3 length equals 15 residues. Trimming removed 2 bases from V and 5 bases from J; junction bases left unmatched: 7. The germline V gene has CDR1 MNHEY and CDR2 SVGAGI. CDR3 residues: CASSYHPTGGTEAFF. CDR3 bases: TGTGCCAGCAGTTACCACCCCACAGGGGGAACTGAAGCTTTCTTT.

This clone has just a few counts. The chain combines TRBV6-1 with TRBJ1-5, with 10 nucleotides matching TRBD1. Germline CDR1 and CDR2: MNHNS and SASEGT. The CDR3 has 15 residues. V trimming: 5 bases; J trimming: 4 bases; junction bases outside the gene matches: 5. The CDR3 sequence is CASSSGQGLNQPQHF. The CDR3, as DNA: TGTGCCAGCAGTTCGGGACAGGGGTTGAATCAGCCCCAGCATTTT.

The chain has TRBV4-2 and TRBJ2-7, with D possibly TRBD1 on 6 matching bases. Germline V lookup: CDR1 LGHNA, CDR2 YNFKEQ. The V and J ends lost 8 bases and 7 bases respectively, with 18 bases between them. The CDR3 has 13 residues. The CDR3 sequence: CASGSEGVKEQYF. DNA for the CDR3: TGTGCCAGCGGTTCCGAGGGGGTTAAGGAGCAGTACTTC.

The rearrangement links TRBV10-2 to TRBJ2-1; 10 nucleotides match TRBD2. CDR1 is WSHSY, CDR2 SAAADI, per germline. This CDR3 has 17 residues. J lost 7 bases, V lost 0 bases, and 9 bases had no gene match. The CDR3: CASSESWASGSSNEQFF. DNA for the CDR3: TGCGCCAGCAGTGAGTCTTGGGCTAGCGGGAGCTCAAATGAGCAGTTCTTC.

The chain joins TRBV2 to TRBJ2-5, with a weak D call TRBD2 (5 bases). Trimming removed 7 bases at V and 9 bases at J, with 21 bases between. CDR1 is SNHLY, CDR2 FYNNEI, per germline. CDR3 length: 14 residues. The CDR3 nucleotides read TGTGCCAGCAATAGTGAGGGCCCAAAAAAGGCCCAGTACTTC. It translates to CASNSEGPKKAQYF. Drawing the rest from reference TRBV2 and TRBJ2-5, the complete variable domain is EPEVTQTPSHQVTQMGQEVILRCVPISNHLYFYWYRQILGQKVEFLVSFYNNEISEKSEIFDDQFSVERPDGSNFTLKIRSTKLEDSAMYFCASNSEGPKKAQYFGPGTRLLVL.

This sequence joins TRBV6-1 and TRBJ2-5, with 7 bases that match TRBD1. CDR3 length: 15 residues. With V trimmed by 5 bases and J by 5 bases, 11 bases remained unmatched. Germline CDR1 and CDR2: MNHNS and SASEGT. CDR3 protein: CASSQDRVFRETQYF. CDR3 in DNA: TGTGCCAGCAGTCAAGACAGGGTCTTCCGGGAGACCCAGTACTTC.

Only a few counts were recorded for this clone. V usage is TRBV5-1 and J usage is TRBJ1-4, with TRBD1 matching over 7 bases. The germline V gene has CDR1 SGHRS and CDR2 YFSETQ. The V and J ends lost 2 bases and 6 bases, in that order; junction bases with no gene match: 4. This CDR3 is built from 14 residues. This chain's CDR3 is CASSLFDRDEKLFF. DNA of the CDR3: TGCGCCAGCAGCTTATTCGACAGGGATGAAAAACTGTTTTTT. Combining the CDR3 with reference TRBV5-1 and TRBJ1-4 gives the whole variable domain KAGVTQTPRYLIKTRGQQVTLSCSPISGHRSVSWYQQTPGQGLQFLFEYFSETQRNKGNFPGRFSGRQFSNSRSEMNVSTLELGDSALYLCASSLFDRDEKLFFGSGTQLSVL.

The chain is built from TRBV9 and TRBJ2-3; the match to TRBD2 covers 10 bases. V lost 3 bases to trimming and J lost 14 bases; unmatched junction nucleotides: 33. The CDR3 has 21 residues. Germline lookup yields CDR1 SGDLS and CDR2 YYNGEE. Here the CDR3 DNA reads TGTGCCAGCAGCGCTACCAGTAGTAGTAGTTCCGGGGCTAGCGGGGGCAGATACGCGTATTTT. This gives the protein CASSATSSSSSGASGGRYAYF.

In this sample, this clone turned up once. CDR3 residues: CASSPWTGGRYAYF. The CDR3 DNA is TGCGCCAGCAGCCCCTGGACAGGGGGCAGATACGCGTATTTT. The chain couples TRBV5-1 to TRBJ2-3; the match to TRBD1 covers 11 bases. This CDR3 contains 14 residues. The germline CDR1 and CDR2 sequences are SGHRS and YFSETQ. With 4 bases clipped from V and 14 bases from J, the junction kept 12 bases outside the gene matches.

Only a few counts were recorded for this clone. The chain's CDR3 is CASSLSGVKEKLFF. CDR3 bases: TGTGCCAGCAGTTTATCAGGGGTGAAAGAAAAACTGTTTTTT. The chain couples TRBV28 to TRBJ1-4, with a tentative D call TRBD1 (6 bases). Trimming removed 1 base from V and 8 bases from J, with 11 bases in between. The CDR3 covers 14 residues. The V gene's germline CDR1 is MDHEN and CDR2 SYDVKM.

The V call is TRBV28, the J call TRBJ2-1; 15 nucleotides agree with TRBD2. This CDR3 is 19 amino acids long. J lost 7 bases, V lost 3 bases, and 13 bases had no gene match. Germline V lookup: CDR1 MDHEN, CDR2 SYDVKM. The CDR3 sequence is CASSLGSGLAGGLRNEQFF. The CDR3 DNA reads as TGTGCCAGCAGTTTGGGCTCGGGACTAGCGGGGGGCTTAAGGAATGAGCAGTTCTTC.

The chain has TRBV27 and TRBJ1-2, with a weak D call TRBD1 (6 bases). Deletions cut 4 bases from V and 5 bases from J, with 17 bases between. The germline V gene encodes CDR1 MNHEY and CDR2 SMNVEV (reference sequence). There are 15 residues in the CDR3. CDR3 bases: TGTGCCAGCAGTTCGGCAGGGGCCGCTGAATATGGCTACACCTTC. As protein: CASSSAGAAEYGYTF.

This chain links TRBV18 with TRBJ1-2; D might be TRBD1 (6 bases). The CDR3 has 14 residues. V lost 3 bases and J lost 4, with 12 bases in between. Germline-derived CDR1 and CDR2 are KGHSH and LQKENI. CDR3 bases: TGTGCCAGCTCACCGTGGGACAACGGCTATGGCTACACCTTC. It encodes CASSPWDNGYGYTF.

The V call is TRBV7-3, the J call TRBJ2-1; weak D call: TRBD2 (5 bases). Trimming removed 4 bases at V and 3 bases at J, with 13 bases between. The CDR3 spans 15 residues. The germline CDR1 and CDR2 sequences are SGHTA and FQGTGA. The DNA for the CDR3 is TGTGCCAGCAGCTCATGGGATGGAGGCTACAATGAGCAGTTCTTC. Translating gives CASSSWDGGYNEQFF.

This clone has more than one count but fewer than ten. The chain joins TRBV19 to TRBJ1-1; D not resolved. Trimming stripped 4 bases from V and 4 bases from J, with 13 bases between. CDR3 length: 14 residues. CDR1 and CDR2 from the germline V gene are LNHDA and SQIVND (reference sequence). CDR3 protein: CASSTGPAGTEAFF. CDR3 DNA sequence: TGTGCCAGTAGTACTGGGCCAGCAGGCACTGAAGCTTTCTTT.

The chain joins TRBV5-4 to TRBJ1-1; 7 nucleotides line up with TRBD1. V lost 4 bases and J lost 0; bases outside the gene matches: 6. Germline loops: CDR1 SGHNT, CDR2 YYREEE (reference sequence). The CDR3 contains 15 residues. CDR3 nucleotide sequence: TGTGCCAGCAGCGTCTTTACAGGGGTGAACACTGAAGCTTTCTTT. Encoded protein: CASSVFTGVNTEAFF.

In this sample, this clone turned up once. The chain is built from TRBV15 and TRBJ2-5; TRBD1 matches 9 bases. The CDR3 runs to 15 residues. Germline CDR1 LNHNV, CDR2 YYDKDF (reference sequence). Trimming took 4 bases from V and 4 from J; bases not matched to a gene: 7. As DNA, the CDR3 is TGTGCCACCAGCATGGGACAGGGAGGGTCAGAGACCCAGTACTTC. Encoded protein: CATSMGQGGSETQYF.

V gene TRBV5-6 combines with J gene TRBJ2-1, with 11 positions matching TRBD2. Germline values: CDR1 SGHDT, CDR2 YYEEEE. The CDR3 is 16 residues long. J gave up 8 bases and V 4 bases, and 11 bases lay outside the gene matches. The CDR3 here is CASSELSGRAGDEQFF. For the CDR3, the DNA is TGTGCCAGCAGCGAACTTAGCGGGAGGGCGGGGGATGAGCAGTTCTTC.

In nucleotides, the CDR3 is TGTGCCAGCAGTTCTTGGGGGGGACCTACCGGGGAGCTGTTTTTT. Its protein is CASSSWGGPTGELFF. The rearrangement joins TRBV7-8 to TRBJ2-2; 7 nucleotides line up with TRBD2. Trimming cost V 6 bases and J 5 bases; bases outside gene matches: 9. This CDR3 is built from 15 residues. Germline CDR1 and CDR2: SGHVS and FQNEAQ.

The rearrangement links TRBV6-4 to TRBJ2-1; maybe TRBD1 (6 bases). Germline CDR1 MRHNA, CDR2 SNTAGT. The ends were cut back, 0 bases at V and 6 bases at J, with 15 bases in the middle. This CDR3 is 16 amino acids long. CDR3 residues: CASSDSNREGANEQFF. CDR3 coding DNA: TGTGCCAGCAGTGACTCAAACAGGGAAGGGGCCAATGAGCAGTTCTTC.

The chain joins TRBV5-1 to TRBJ2-7; 8 nucleotides agree with TRBD2. V lost 0 bases and J lost 2; bases outside the gene matches: 7. CDR3 length: 16 amino acids. CDR1 SGHRS and CDR2 YFSETQ come from the germline V gene. CDR3 loop: CASSLAAGSGTYEQYF. DNA of the CDR3: TGCGCCAGCAGCTTGGCCGCGGGTAGCGGGACCTACGAGCAGTACTTC.

V gene TRBV28 combines with J gene TRBJ2-7; 7 bases align to TRBD2. The CDR3 loop spans 14 amino acids. Trimming removed 5 bases from V and 3 bases from J; junction bases left unmatched: 7. CDR1 is MDHEN and CDR2 is SYDVKM in the germline V gene. CDR3: CASSPPGTIYEQYF. CDR3 DNA sequence: TGTGCCAGCAGTCCCCCCGGGACTATCTACGAGCAGTACTTC.

V gene TRBV5-4 combines with J gene TRBJ2-7, with 10 bases lining up with TRBD2. CDR1 is SGHNT, CDR2 YYREEE, per germline (reference sequence). The CDR3 sequence is 15 residues long. J was trimmed by 2 bases and V by 4 bases; bases with no gene match: 6. The CDR3 reads CASSAGLAETYEQYF. CDR3 DNA: TGTGCCAGCAGCGCCGGACTAGCGGAGACCTACGAGCAGTACTTC.

This sequence joins TRBV18 and TRBJ2-7, with a tentative D call TRBD1 (5 bases). V lost 3 bases, J lost 6 bases, and 9 bases lay in between. Germline CDR1 is KGHSH and CDR2 is LQKENI. The CDR3 sequence is 12 residues long. The CDR3 DNA is TGTGCCAGCTCACCTACAGGTGCCGAGCAGTACTTC. This gives the protein CASSPTGAEQYF.

V gene TRBV11-3 combines with J gene TRBJ1-1, with D hard to call. The germline V gene has CDR1 SGHNT and CDR2 YENEEA. V lost 3 bases, J lost 1 base, and 6 bases lay in between. The CDR3 extends over 13 amino acids. The CDR3: CASSFNRNTEAFF. The CDR3 DNA is TGTGCCAGCAGCTTTAATAGGAACACTGAAGCTTTCTTT.

CDR3 DNA: TGCAGCGTTGACTCAGCGGGGGGGTACCTCGGCACAGATACGCAGTATTTT. It is translated as CSVDSAGGYLGTDTQYF. The V call is TRBV29-1, the J call TRBJ2-3; 10 nucleotides align to TRBD2. The CDR3 runs 17 residues. CDR1 SQVTM and CDR2 ANQGSEA come from the germline V gene. The V gene end was trimmed by 3 bases and the J gene end by 1 base; junction bases not matched to a gene: 10.

The gene calls are TRBV15 and TRBJ2-3, with D tentatively TRBD1 (5 bases). From germline, CDR1 is LNHNV and CDR2 YYDKDF (reference sequence). The CDR3 runs 16 residues. V was shortened by 4 bases and J by 0 bases, with 14 bases between the two germline ends. The CDR3 coding sequence is TGTGCCACCAGCAACTCGGCAGGGCGTAGCACAGATACGCAGTATTTT. Protein sequence: CATSNSAGRSTDTQYF.

V gene TRBV27 combines with J gene TRBJ2-7; D unresolved. Trimming took 0 bases from V and 7 from J, leaving 7 bases between them. Per the germline V gene, CDR1 is MNHEY and CDR2 is SMNVEV (reference sequence). CDR3 length equals 12 residues. CDR3 residues: CASSLSSGEQYF. Written as DNA, the CDR3 is TGTGCCAGCAGTTTATCGTCCGGGGAGCAGTACTTC.